Shown below are 15 T cell receptor beta chains from a single sample sequenced in a study of blood T cells in healthy people across ages. PCR was performed a second time for roughly 7 to 11 cycles using a sample-barcoded 5' primer and a J-beta primer mix. A single record per CDR3 protein comes from TCRdb applying MiXCR to the 5' RACE reads. The repertoire holds over a million distinct CDR3 sequences, with 20% to 25% as singletons. These data are also associated with another study on T cells of mothers and their children.

The sequenced material came from blood. These receptors all come from a girl aged 2 to 9 in good health.

In its sample, this clonotype was seen a few times. The chain has TRBV5-1 and TRBJ2-3; possible D gene TRBD2, 6 bases. Germline V gene data show CDR1 as SGHRS and CDR2 as YFSETQ. Between the trimmed V and J ends, which lost 2 bases and 5 bases, there was a span of 12 bases. The CDR3 sequence is 14 residues long. The CDR3: CASSFGTSRDTQYF. The CDR3 DNA is TGCGCCAGCAGCTTCGGGACTTCCCGAGATACGCAGTATTTT.

J is TRBJ1-1 and V is TRBV7-9; D unclear. The CDR3 runs 14 residues. Germline-derived CDR1 and CDR2 are SEHNR and FQNEAQ (reference sequence). V was pared by 6 bases and J by 1 base, with 12 bases between. CDR3 residues: CASRDESANTEAFF. CDR3 DNA: TGTGCCAGCAGGGACGAAAGCGCGAACACTGAAGCTTTCTTT.

This clonotype was recorded a few times. The rearrangement joins TRBV6-6 to TRBJ1-1; TRBD1 aligns across 8 bases. CDR1 MNHNY and CDR2 SVGAGI come from the germline V gene (reference sequence). The junction had 7 bases not matched to a gene; V was cut back by 5 bases and J by 5 bases. CDR3 length equals 14 residues. The CDR3 loop is CASSGQGLGTEAFF. The CDR3 DNA sequence: TGTGCCAGCAGTGGACAGGGCTTGGGGACTGAAGCTTTCTTT.

This CDR3 is CSASYSGTTDTQYF. DNA of the CDR3: TGCAGTGCTAGTTACAGCGGGACCACAGATACGCAGTATTTT. V and J are TRBV20-1 and TRBJ2-3, with TRBD2 matching over 7 bases. The CDR3 spans 14 residues. Germline V gene sequence: CDR1 DFQATT, CDR2 SNEGSKA (reference sequence). J lost 2 bases, V lost 3 bases, and 5 bases had no gene match.

This chain links TRBV24-1 with TRBJ2-5; either TRBD1 or TRBD2 may supply D (6 bases each). The J call may be wrong; the DNA end is better matched by TRBJ2-1. The germline CDR1 and CDR2 sequences are KGHDR and SFDVKD. CDR3 size: 17 residues. CDR3 residues: CATSDSRWGAEGNEQFF. In nucleotides, the CDR3 is TGTGCCACCAGTGATTCCCGTTGGGGGGCCGAAGGGAATGAGCAGTTCTTC.

The V gene is TRBV4-3, the J gene TRBJ2-1; 7 bases map to TRBD2. Trimming took 0 bases from V and 11 from J; bases not matched to a gene: 4. This CDR3 region has 13 residues. From germline, CDR1 is LGHNA and CDR2 YSLEER. This chain's CDR3 is CASSQDRAGQQFF. The DNA for the CDR3 is TGCGCCAGCAGCCAAGATCGAGCGGGGCAGCAGTTCTTC.

The rearrangement links TRBV7-9 to TRBJ1-1, with TRBD1 identical over 7 bases. V was clipped by 5 bases and J by 6 bases; unmatched bases: 6. The CDR3 is 13 amino acids. CDR1 and CDR2 from the germline V gene are SEHNR and FQNEAQ (reference sequence). The CDR3 sequence: CASSPGQKAEAFF. DNA for the CDR3: TGTGCCAGCAGCCCGGGACAGAAGGCTGAAGCTTTCTTT.

There are a few counts of this clonotype. The rearrangement uses TRBV6-2 or TRBV6-3 and TRBJ2-5, with 8 positions matching TRBD1. TRBJ2-7 matches the DNA end more closely, so the J call is doubtful. This CDR3 has 15 amino acids. The germline V gene has CDR1 MNHEY and CDR2 SVGEGT. The CDR3 loop is CASSKQRTGSYEQYF. In DNA form, the CDR3 reads TGTGCCAGCAGTAAACAGCGGACAGGGAGCTACGAGCAGTACTTC.

The chain is built from TRBV5-6 and TRBJ2-1; possibly TRBD1 for D (5 bases). This CDR3 is 15 amino acids long. V was trimmed by 0 bases and J by 10 bases, leaving 17 bases between them. Per the germline V gene, CDR1 is SGHDT and CDR2 is YYEEEE. The CDR3 reads CASSLAAATKGEQFF. For the CDR3, the DNA is TGTGCCAGCAGCTTGGCGGCGGCCACGAAGGGGGAGCAGTTCTTC.

CDR3 region: CASSFPLAGGYNEQFF. In DNA, the CDR3 is TGTGCCAGCAGTTTCCCACTAGCGGGGGGATACAATGAGCAGTTCTTC. V and J are TRBV12-3 or TRBV12-4 and TRBJ2-5, with 12 positions matching TRBD2. Judging by the DNA end, TRBJ2-1 fits better; the J call may be wrong. There are 16 residues in the CDR3.

In its sample, this clonotype was seen once. J is TRBJ1-6 and V is TRBV28; no clear D. The CDR3 totals 15 residues. The germline V and J ends were trimmed by 8 bases and 4 bases, with 15 bases remaining between them. Germline CDR1 is MDHEN and CDR2 is SYDVKM. CDR3 sequence reads: CASRETTTYNSPLHF. The CDR3 region has the DNA TGTGCCAGCCGAGAGACAACCACATATAATTCACCCCTCCACTTT.

The rearrangement uses TRBV19 and TRBJ2-1; no firm D call. The CDR3 spans 13 residues. CDR1 and CDR2 (germline): LNHDA, SQIVND (reference sequence). With 3 bases removed from V and 4 bases from J, the gap between germline ends came to 7 bases. Here the CDR3 reads CASSMRPYNEQFF. The CDR3 DNA sequence: TGTGCCAGTAGTATGCGGCCTTACAATGAGCAGTTCTTC.

The chain recombines TRBV18 with TRBJ2-1; TRBD2 agrees at 9 bases. Germline CDR1 KGHSH, CDR2 LQKENI. The ends lost 0 bases at V and 2 bases at J; junction bases unmatched: 2. The CDR3 spans 16 residues. The CDR3: CASSPPGGGAYNEQFF. CDR3 nucleotide sequence: TGTGCCAGCTCACCACCGGGCGGGGGGGCCTACAATGAGCAGTTCTTC.

This clonotype was seen a few times. The junction shows a germline mismatch at one end, possibly a read error. J is TRBJ2-5 and V is TRBV28; a weak D match, TRBD1 (6 bases). The germline gives CDR1 MDHEN, CDR2 SYDVKM. The CDR3 length is 16 residues. The CDR3 spells CASSLEGGGRSETRHF. The DNA of the CDR3 is TGTGCCAGCAGTTTAGAAGGGGGTGGCAGGAGCGAGACCAGGCACTTC.

This clonotype was seen many times. The genes are TRBV7-3 and TRBJ2-1, with 9 bases lining up with TRBD1. CDR1 SGHTA and CDR2 FQGTGA come from the germline V gene. This CDR3 region has 15 residues. V trimming: 4 bases; J trimming: 1 base; junction bases outside the gene matches: 2. DNA of the CDR3: TGTGCCAGCAGCTCCGGGACAGGGTCCTACAATGAGCAGTTCTTC. Translation: CASSSGTGSYNEQFF. Using reference TRBV7-3 and TRBJ2-1 for the parts outside the CDR3, the full variable domain is GAGVSQTPSNKVTEKGKYVELRCDPISGHTALYWYRQSLGQGPEFLIYFQGTGAADDSGLPNDRFFAVRPEGSVSTLKIQRTERGDSAVYLCASSSGTGSYNEQFFGPGTRLTVL.